Detailed here is one T cell receptor (beta chain). This entry is derived from a study of blood T cell repertoires in COVID-19. Trimming removed 2 bases from V and 10 bases from J, with 12 bases in between. The germline CDR1 and CDR2 sequences are SEHNR and FQNEAQ (reference sequence). This CDR3 comprises 13 residues. Repertoires were generated with immunoSEQ multiplex PCR, while TCRdb's copy carries only in-frame clones and drops some. The data show nearly 15,000 clones, roughly 90% seen once. The TCR sequence derives from a human donor in a cohort sampled during active COVID-19. The sequenced material came from peripheral blood. The V gene is TRBV7-9, the J gene TRBJ2-1; perhaps TRBD2 as D (7 bases). The CDR3 here is CASSLRGAGEQFF. The CDR3, as DNA: TGTGCCAGCAGCTTACGGGGGGCCGGGGAGCAGTTCTTC.